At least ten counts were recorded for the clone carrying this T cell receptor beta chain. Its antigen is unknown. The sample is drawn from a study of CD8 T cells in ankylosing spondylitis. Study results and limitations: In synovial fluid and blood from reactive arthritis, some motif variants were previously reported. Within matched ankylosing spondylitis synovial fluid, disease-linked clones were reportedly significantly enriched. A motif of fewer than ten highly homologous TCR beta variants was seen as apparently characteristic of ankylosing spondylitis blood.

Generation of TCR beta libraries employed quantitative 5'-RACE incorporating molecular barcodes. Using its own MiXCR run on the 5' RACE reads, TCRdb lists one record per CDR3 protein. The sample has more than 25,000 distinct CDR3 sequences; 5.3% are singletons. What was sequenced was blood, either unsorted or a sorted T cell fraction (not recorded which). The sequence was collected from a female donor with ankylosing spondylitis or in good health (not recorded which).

The DNA of the CDR3 is TGTGCCAGCAGCGTAGTTAGCGGGGGGCCGATTGAGCAGTTCTTC. Residues: CASSVVSGGPIEQFF. The rearrangement joins TRBV9 to TRBJ2-1; TRBD2 matches at 10 bases. The length of the CDR3 is 15 residues. CDR1 and CDR2 from the germline V gene are SGDLS and YYNGEE. Trimming cost V 0 bases and J 9 bases; bases outside gene matches: 6.